This entry lists 24 T cell receptor beta chains sequenced from one sample in a study of shared clonotypes between healthy human individuals. Profiling relied on immunoSEQ multiplex PCR, and the TCRdb table lists in-frame clones only, not all of them. The repertoire has around 2.5 million clones, approximately 94% of them found once; the top ten carry around 0.37%. The sequenced sample consisted of naive CD4+ T cells from PBMCs. Subset here: CD45RA+ positively selected. The receptors come from a man younger than 35 in good health. Some clones in this sample may be carry-over from other donors' samples.

The V call is TRBV2, the J call TRBJ2-4; the match to TRBD1 covers 9 bases. The junction had 5 bases not matched to a gene; V was cut back by 5 bases and J by 6 bases. The CDR3 sequence is 14 residues long. From germline, CDR1 is SNHLY and CDR2 FYNNEI. For the CDR3, the DNA is TGTGCCAGCAGTCTTTCGGGACAGGGAAACATTCAGTACTTC. Its translation is CASSLSGQGNIQYF.

This clone was found once. The gene calls are TRBV6-1 and TRBJ1-4; 7 bases align to TRBD1. The CDR3 consists of 15 residues. Germline-derived CDR1 and CDR2 are MNHNS and SASEGT. The ends lost 2 bases at V and 11 bases at J; junction bases unmatched: 11. The CDR3 here is CASSEMDRSHAKLFF. CDR3 bases: TGTGCCAGCAGTGAAATGGACAGGTCCCATGCTAAACTGTTTTTT.

CDR3 region: CASSERAVGYGYTF. The CDR3 DNA reads as TGTGCCAGCAGTGAGCGGGCTGTAGGCTATGGCTACACCTTC. The rearrangement links TRBV25-1 to TRBJ1-2; D gene unclear. This CDR3 comprises 14 residues. Germline CDR1 MGHDK, CDR2 SYGVNS. Trimming left V 3 bases short and J 4 bases short, with 12 bases between.

This clone showed up just a few times. This sequence joins TRBV5-8 and TRBJ2-2, with a tentative D call TRBD1 (6 bases). Trimming took 5 bases from V and 6 from J, leaving 20 bases between them. The CDR3 length is 16 residues. Germline loops: CDR1 SGHTS, CDR2 YDEGEE. CDR3 protein: CASSVKRTAFSGELFF. CDR3 coding DNA: TGTGCCAGCAGTGTAAAGAGGACAGCTTTCTCCGGGGAGCTGTTTTTT.

V usage is TRBV5-4 and J usage is TRBJ2-7; a possible D gene is TRBD2 (5 bases). Germline CDR1 and CDR2: SGHNT and YYREEE (reference sequence). Trimming removed 2 bases from V and 6 bases from J, with 21 bases in between. This CDR3 is 16 amino acids long. CDR3 coding DNA: TGTGCCAGCAGCTTCGAGGGCAGGCCCCTCCCCGGCGAGCAGTACTTC. Its protein product is CASSFEGRPLPGEQYF.

V is TRBV7-9 and J is TRBJ1-2; D unclear. The CDR3 runs to 15 residues. Between the trimmed V and J ends, which lost 0 bases and 5 bases, there was a span of 13 bases. Germline V gives CDR1 SEHNR, CDR2 FQNEAQ (reference sequence). The CDR3 region is CASSLADGWEYGYTF. The CDR3 DNA sequence: TGTGCCAGCAGCTTAGCGGACGGATGGGAATATGGCTACACCTTC.

The chain employs TRBV2 and TRBJ2-5; TRBD2 agrees at 12 bases. Trimming removed 4 bases from V and 2 bases from J; junction bases left unmatched: 14. Germline CDR1 and CDR2: SNHLY and FYNNEI. The CDR3 loop spans 19 amino acids. CDR3 nucleotides: TGTGCCAGCAGTGGCCGTCCCGCTAGCGGGAGGGCCGGGCAAGAGACCCAGTACTTC. Translating gives CASSGRPASGRAGQETQYF.

The CDR3 DNA follows: TGTGCCAGCAAGCCTCAGGGGATAGGGACCGGGGAGCTGTTTTTT. Its translation is CASKPQGIGTGELFF. The V gene is TRBV6-5, the J gene TRBJ2-2, with a possible D match to TRBD1 (6 bases). Trimming cost V 7 bases and J 5 bases, with 17 bases left between them. This CDR3 spans 15 amino acids. Germline V gives CDR1 MNHEY, CDR2 SVGAGI.

The gene calls are TRBV2 and TRBJ1-6, with D hard to call. The CDR3 has 14 residues. Between the trimmed V and J ends, which lost 3 bases and 10 bases, there was a span of 13 bases. The germline V gene has CDR1 SNHLY and CDR2 FYNNEI. CDR3 sequence reads: CASSEGSSRSPLHF. The CDR3 nucleotides read TGTGCCAGCAGTGAGGGGTCCTCTCGGTCACCCCTCCACTTT.

The chain has TRBV10-1 and TRBJ2-5; no clear D. The CDR3 loop spans 13 amino acids. V gave up 1 base and J gave up 3 bases, with 6 bases separating them. Germline V lookup: CDR1 WNHNN, CDR2 SYGVQD (reference sequence). The CDR3 here is CASSEYPEETQYF. CDR3 nucleotide sequence: TGCGCCAGCAGTGAGTACCCCGAAGAGACCCAGTACTTC.

The chain joins TRBV6-1 to TRBJ1-4; D not resolved. The CDR3 extends over 14 amino acids. Germline V gene sequence: CDR1 MNHNS, CDR2 SASEGT. V was pared by 5 bases and J by 0 bases, with 7 bases between. This chain's CDR3 is CASSPQTTNEKLFF. CDR3 in DNA: TGTGCCAGCAGTCCCCAGACAACTAATGAAAAACTGTTTTTT.

The chain is built from TRBV5-1 and TRBJ2-1, with TRBD1 matching 8 bases. V shed 1 base, J shed 5 bases, and the junction held 5 bases outside the gene matches. The germline V gene encodes CDR1 SGHRS and CDR2 YFSETQ. The CDR3 runs to 15 residues. In DNA form, the CDR3 reads TGCGCCAGCAGCTTGCGGACAGGGTCGAACAATGAGCAGTTCTTC. Protein product: CASSLRTGSNNEQFF.

V and J are TRBV9 and TRBJ2-2, with D perhaps TRBD1 or TRBD2 (5 bases each). From germline, CDR1 is SGDLS and CDR2 YYNGEE. V was clipped by 0 bases and J by 5 bases, with 17 bases between them. This CDR3 is 17 amino acids long. CDR3 residues: CASSVVWGSPGTGELFF. DNA for the CDR3: TGTGCCAGCAGCGTAGTATGGGGGAGCCCCGGGACCGGGGAGCTGTTTTTT.

The chain combines TRBV27 with TRBJ1-2, with 8 bases that match TRBD1. Per germline, CDR1 MNHEY and CDR2 SMNVEV (reference sequence). Losses at the gene ends were 0 bases for V and 4 bases for J; bases not matched to a gene: 7. The CDR3 contains 16 residues. The CDR3 nucleotides read TGTGCCAGCAGTTTATCGACAGGGGCTTTAGGCTATGGCTACACCTTC. Translating gives CASSLSTGALGYGYTF.

This clone has more than one count but fewer than ten. The rearrangement links TRBV15 to TRBJ2-2, with D possibly TRBD2 on 6 matching bases. Germline CDR1 is LNHNV and CDR2 is YYDKDF (reference sequence). The V end was cut by 1 base, the J end by 7 bases, with 7 bases between. The CDR3 is 13 residues long. The CDR3 spells CATSRAGDGELFF. CDR3 coding DNA: TGTGCCACCAGCAGAGCGGGAGACGGGGAGCTGTTTTTT.

The chain joins TRBV15 to TRBJ2-1, with 8 bases identical to TRBD2. The CDR3 totals 18 residues. The germline V gene has CDR1 LNHNV and CDR2 YYDKDF (reference sequence). V gave up 1 base and J gave up 1 base; unmatched junction bases: 9. CDR3 DNA: TGTGCCACCAGCAGAGGGTTAAGCGGGAGAGGGTCCTACAATGAGCAGTTCTTC. It yields the protein CATSRGLSGRGSYNEQFF.

The V call is TRBV6-1, the J call TRBJ2-3; no firm D call. V was clipped by 3 bases and J by 0 bases, with 10 bases between them. CDR1 is MNHNS, CDR2 SASEGT, per germline. CDR3 length equals 15 residues. CDR3 nucleotides: TGTGCCAGCAGTGATGGGTCCGCTAGCACAGATACGCAGTATTTT. Translated, it gives CASSDGSASTDTQYF.

The V gene is TRBV18, the J gene TRBJ2-2, with D hard to call. This CDR3 has 16 residues. Per germline, CDR1 KGHSH and CDR2 LQKENI. Trimming pared 2 bases from V and 0 bases from J, leaving 10 bases between. In nucleotides, the CDR3 is TGTGCCAGCTCACCAAGAACAGAAGCGAACACCGGGGAGCTGTTTTTT. Translating it yields CASSPRTEANTGELFF.

This clone was seen more than once but under ten times. The V and J genes are TRBV5-6 and TRBJ2-3, with a weak D call TRBD2 (5 bases). The CDR3 sequence is 15 residues long. V was trimmed by 3 bases and J by 1 base, leaving 12 bases between them. The V gene's germline CDR1 is SGHDT and CDR2 YYEEEE. DNA of the CDR3: TGTGCCAGCAGCTCCCGGTCGGAGGGCACAGATACGCAGTATTTT. Encoded protein: CASSSRSEGTDTQYF.

The chain recombines TRBV5-4 with TRBJ2-3; 9 bases are shared with TRBD2. V was pared by 1 base and J by 0 bases, with 6 bases of the junction left unmatched. This CDR3 is built from 17 residues. Per the germline V gene, CDR1 is SGHNT and CDR2 is YYREEE (reference sequence). CDR3 nucleotides: TGTGCCAGCAGCTTGCGGGTAGCGGGGGCCAGCACAGATACGCAGTATTTT. Its protein product is CASSLRVAGASTDTQYF.

This clone was seen only once. J is TRBJ2-7 and V is TRBV18; tentative D call: TRBD1 (5 bases). Trimming took 1 base from V and 4 from J, leaving 17 bases between them. Germline assignment: CDR1 KGHSH and CDR2 LQKENI. The CDR3 consists of 16 residues. CDR3 loop: CASSPQGWPRVYEQYF. The CDR3 nucleotides read TGTGCCAGCTCACCACAAGGTTGGCCCAGGGTATACGAGCAGTACTTC.

V is TRBV29-1 and J is TRBJ2-1; weak D call: TRBD2 (6 bases). Trimming left V 6 bases short and J 2 bases short, with 14 bases between. Germline CDR1 reads SQVTM; CDR2 reads ANQGSEA. This CDR3 spans 14 amino acids. CDR3 sequence (DNA): TGCAGCGTAGGACTGGGAGGACCCTACAATGAGCAGTTCTTC. As protein: CSVGLGGPYNEQFF.

This clone was seen only once. Distinct nucleotide sequences in the sample also encode this CDR3. The chain employs TRBV2 and TRBJ2-7; 7 bases align to TRBD1. V trimming: 6 bases; J trimming: 3 bases; junction bases outside the gene matches: 5. The CDR3 runs 13 residues. Germline assignment: CDR1 SNHLY and CDR2 FYNNEI. The CDR3 is CASSRDRVYEQYF. The CDR3 bases are TGTGCCAGCAGCCGGGACAGAGTCTACGAGCAGTACTTC.

This clone was observed once. The CDR3 loop reads CASSNNQPQHF. The CDR3 region has the DNA TGTGCCAGCAGCAATAATCAGCCCCAGCATTTT. The chain has TRBV6-5 and TRBJ1-5; D is undetermined. The CDR3 runs to 11 residues. From germline, CDR1 is MNHEY and CDR2 SVGAGI. Deletions cut 6 bases from V and 4 bases from J, with 4 bases between.